The clone carrying this T cell receptor beta chain has a single count. The data were taken from a study of shared clonotypes between healthy human individuals. The germline V and J ends were trimmed by 6 bases and 1 base, with 10 bases remaining between them. Per germline, CDR1 MNHNS and CDR2 SASEGT. The CDR3 covers 13 residues. The investigators split CD4+ cells into a CD45RA+ naive subset and a CD45RA-negative memory subset. Per the authors' pipeline: ImmunoSEQ only sent back junction sequences with no quality scores, so filtering was done differently. TCRdb's table, derived via immunoSEQ multiplex PCR, lists solely in-frame clones and lacks some. The V and J calls and clone size are taken from that table; D and trimming were inferred from the DNA. The sample consists of 2 million to 2.5 million clones, almost 96% of them appearing once.

The chain is built from TRBV6-1 and TRBJ2-7, with D unclear. Sequenced material: naive CD4+ T cells sorted from blood. This sample's subset: CD45RA+ positively selected. This clonotype was sampled from a man aged 18-30 years in good health. Here the CDR3 reads CASRGIASYEQYF. DNA for the CDR3: TGTGCCAGCAGAGGAATAGCTTCCTACGAGCAGTACTTC.